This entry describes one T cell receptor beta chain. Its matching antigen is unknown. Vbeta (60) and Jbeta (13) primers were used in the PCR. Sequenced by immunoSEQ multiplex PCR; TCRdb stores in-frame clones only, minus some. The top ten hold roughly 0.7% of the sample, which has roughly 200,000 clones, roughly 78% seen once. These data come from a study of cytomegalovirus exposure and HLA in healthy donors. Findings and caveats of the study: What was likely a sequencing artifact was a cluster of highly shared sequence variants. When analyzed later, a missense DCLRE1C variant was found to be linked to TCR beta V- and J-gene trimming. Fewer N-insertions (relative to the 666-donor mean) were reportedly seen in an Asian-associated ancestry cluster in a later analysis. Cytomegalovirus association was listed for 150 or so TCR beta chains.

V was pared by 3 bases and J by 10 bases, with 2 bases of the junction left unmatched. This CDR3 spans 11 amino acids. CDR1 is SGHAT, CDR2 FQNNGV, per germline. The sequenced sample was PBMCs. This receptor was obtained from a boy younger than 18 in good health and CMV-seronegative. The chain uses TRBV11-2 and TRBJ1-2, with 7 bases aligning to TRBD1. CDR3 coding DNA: TGTGCCAGCAGCTTGACAGGGAACTACACCTTC. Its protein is CASSLTGNYTF.